This TCR beta chain was found in a study of control samples from healthy donors and cancer patients. V dropped 2 bases and J dropped 0 bases, with 8 bases sitting between them. This CDR3 has 14 amino acids. CDR1 and CDR2 from the germline V gene are SGHDT and YYEEEE. Produced via immunoSEQ multiplex PCR; TCRdb's table is partial and in-frame only. The sample includes about 140,000 clones, 94% seen only once; the top ten take 13%. V is TRBV5-6 and J is TRBJ1-1, with a possible D match to TRBD1 (6 bases). The specimen sequenced was blood. The sequence derives from a man aged 35 to 55 in good health. The CDR3 protein is CASSFGDMNTEAFF. Written as DNA, the CDR3 is TGTGCCAGCAGCTTTGGGGACATGAACACTGAAGCTTTCTTT. The full variable domain, completed using reference TRBV5-6 and TRBJ1-1, is DAGVTQSPTHLIKTRGQQVTLRCSPKSGHDTVSWYQQALGQGPQFIFQYYEEEERQRGNFPDRFSGHQFPNYSSELNVNALLLGDSALYLCASSFGDMNTEAFFGQGTRLTVV.